This TCR beta chain was found in a study of beta chain features in type 1 diabetes. Study background: Age and gender were similar between patients and healthy donors, as were cell yields.

V lost 1 base and J 6 bases, leaving 10 bases between the germline ends. Germline CDR1 MNHNS, CDR2 SASEGT. The CDR3 sequence is 13 residues long. All of the isolated RNA was reverse transcribed, so expressed TCRB transcripts were sequenced. Sequenced by immunoSEQ multiplex PCR; TCRdb stores in-frame clones only, minus some. The sample holds 900,000 or so clones; 15% to 20% are singletons and the top ten take around 0.02%. This clone was counted only a few times. Its antigen is unknown. Study-level results: Insertion counts at VDJ junctions were lower in type 1 diabetes patients, who also showed more deletions there.

The receptor was isolated from a young woman in good health. The J gene is TRBJ2-7, the V gene TRBV6-1; D unresolved. Sequencing was carried out using naive CD4+ T cells from blood. The CDR3 DNA reads as TGTGCCAGCAGTGAAGTGAGGAATTCCGAGCAGTACTTC. It translates to CASSEVRNSEQYF.